This T cell receptor (beta chain) was profiled in a study of blood T cell repertoires in COVID-19. Germline assignment: CDR1 SGHKS and CDR2 YYEKEE (reference sequence). V lost 4 bases to trimming and J lost 0 bases; unmatched junction nucleotides: 5. The CDR3 covers 15 residues. The protocol was immunoSEQ multiplex PCR, while the TCRdb copy is restricted to in-frame clones and leaves out a portion. The table has hundreds of thousands of clones, about 87% seen once; the top ten hold roughly 6.7%. This clone showed up just once. Sequences were obtained from peripheral blood. The chain combines TRBV5-5 with TRBJ2-7, with TRBD1 matching 9 bases. This clonotype was obtained from a woman younger than 45 with COVID-19, enrolled during active disease. The CDR3 DNA reads TGTGCCAGCAGCCCTGGGACAGGGTTCTCCTACGAGCAGTACTTC. Amino acids: CASSPGTGFSYEQYF.